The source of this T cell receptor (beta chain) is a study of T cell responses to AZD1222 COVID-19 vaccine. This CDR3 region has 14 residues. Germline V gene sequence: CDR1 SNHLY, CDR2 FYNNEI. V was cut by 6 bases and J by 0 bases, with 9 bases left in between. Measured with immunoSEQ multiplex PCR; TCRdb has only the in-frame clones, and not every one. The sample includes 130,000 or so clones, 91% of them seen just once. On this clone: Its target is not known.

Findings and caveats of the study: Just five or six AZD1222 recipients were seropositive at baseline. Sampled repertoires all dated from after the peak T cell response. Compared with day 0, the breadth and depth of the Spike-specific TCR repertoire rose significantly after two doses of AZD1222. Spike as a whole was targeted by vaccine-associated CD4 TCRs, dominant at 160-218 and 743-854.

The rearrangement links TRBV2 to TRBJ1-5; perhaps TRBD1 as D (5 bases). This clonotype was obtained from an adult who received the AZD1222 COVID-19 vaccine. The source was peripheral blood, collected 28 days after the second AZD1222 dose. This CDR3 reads CASRQDYSNQPQHF. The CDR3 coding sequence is TGTGCCAGCAGACAGGATTATAGCAATCAGCCCCAGCATTTT.